These 8 T cell receptor beta chains were sequenced from one sample in a study of T cell responses to AZD1222 COVID-19 vaccine (dated by TCRdb to about 2021). The time point label corresponds to: baseline before first vaccination. The meaning of the sample's treatment or condition label: meningococcal conjugate vaccine given as trial control. Libraries were built with the immunoSEQ multiplex PCR assay. The source is immuneACCESS, and TCRdb retained only in-frame sequences with V and J called. Part of the clones is not carried over; for the studies checked, unresolved V genes explain less than half of this, and the remainder is unexplained. The sample records 100,000 to 150,000 clones, 80% to 95% of which are singletons. Together, the top ten hold 4% to 5.5% of the sample. The material sequenced was peripheral blood, taken on day 0 of MenACWY control vaccination. The receptor source for this set is an adult in good health.

This chain uses TRBV6-2 or TRBV6-3 with TRBJ1-2; D is undetermined. The CDR3 consists of 18 residues. Trimming took 0 bases from V and 1 from J, leaving 18 bases between them. Germline loops: CDR1 MNHEY, CDR2 SVGEGT. CDR3 residues: CASSYSWAVNANNYGYTF. CDR3 in DNA: TGTGCCAGCAGTTACTCCTGGGCGGTGAACGCCAATAACTATGGCTACACCTTC.

The chain recombines TRBV7-9 with TRBJ2-1; 7 nucleotides align to TRBD2. Germline CDR1 SEHNR, CDR2 FQNEAQ (reference sequence). J gave up 9 bases and V 1 base, and 6 bases lay outside the gene matches. This CDR3 has 14 amino acids. CDR3 residues: CASSLGVSGREQFF. In DNA, the CDR3 is TGTGCCAGCAGCTTAGGTGTTAGCGGGCGTGAGCAGTTCTTC. Looking up the rest from reference TRBV7-9 and TRBJ2-1 gives the full variable domain: DTGVSQNPRHKITKRGQNVTFRCDPISEHNRLYWYRQTLGQGPEFLTYFQNEAQLEKSRLLSDRFSAERPKGSFSTLEIQRTEQGDSAMYLCASSLGVSGREQFFGPGTRLTVL.

This clone was seen once. The genes are TRBV28 and TRBJ1-2; 7 bases fit TRBD1. Germline V lookup: CDR1 MDHEN, CDR2 SYDVKM. The junction had 15 bases not matched to a gene; V was cut back by 6 bases and J by 8 bases. The CDR3 runs to 15 residues. The CDR3 DNA is TGTGCCAGCAGAGACACGACAGGGCAATCTCGGGGCTACACCTTC. It translates to CASRDTTGQSRGYTF.

The chain has TRBV5-1 and TRBJ2-3; D gene uncertain. CDR1 and CDR2 from the germline V gene are SGHRS and YFSETQ. V gave up 0 bases and J gave up 5 bases, with 4 bases separating them. This CDR3 is built from 12 residues. CDR3 nucleotide sequence: TGCGCCAGCAGCTTGGAATTAGATACGCAGTATTTT. Translation: CASSLELDTQYF.

The chain is built from TRBV9 and TRBJ2-3; 7 bases map to TRBD1. Per germline, CDR1 SGDLS and CDR2 YYNGEE. V shed 4 bases and J 2 bases; nucleotides not matched to a gene: 7. The CDR3 is made up of 15 amino acids. The CDR3 here is CASSQTGFITDTQYF. The CDR3 coding sequence is TGTGCCAGCAGCCAGACAGGGTTTATCACAGATACGCAGTATTTT.

Note on this clone: Sequence at one end of the junction differs from germline and may be a read error. This chain connects TRBV2 to TRBJ1-1, with a tentative D call TRBD1 (6 bases). Germline V gene data show CDR1 as SNHLY and CDR2 as FYNNEI. This CDR3 spans 14 amino acids. CDR3 in amino acids: CASSAHRVKTEAFF. Here the CDR3 DNA reads TGTGCCAGCAGTGCTCACAGGGTGAAGACTGAAGCTTTCTTT.

V is TRBV6-1 and J is TRBJ2-3; weak D call: TRBD1 (6 bases). The CDR3 runs to 13 residues. From germline, CDR1 is MNHNS and CDR2 SASEGT. V shed 3 bases and J shed 10 bases, with 14 bases lying between them. CDR3 DNA sequence: TGTGCCAGCAGTGAGACAGGCTTCCTTCCGCAGTATTTT. It codes for CASSETGFLPQYF.

The chain links TRBV10-1 to TRBJ2-7; the match to TRBD1 covers 9 bases. This CDR3 comprises 16 residues. Germline V gene lookup returns CDR1 WNHNN and CDR2 SYGVQD (reference sequence). J was trimmed by 2 bases and V by 0 bases; bases with no gene match: 5. The DNA for the CDR3 is TGCGCCAGCAGTGAGTCCGGGACAGGGCTAACCTACGAGCAGTACGTC. It specifies CASSESGTGLTYEQYV.